Below, 26 T cell receptor beta chains from the same sample are listed, as sequenced in a study of blood T cell repertoires in COVID-19. The data were produced by immunoSEQ multiplex PCR, yet TCRdb's version contains in-frame clones alone and is incomplete. The sample has 75,000 to 95,000 clones, 70% to 80% seen once; the top ten hold approximately 5%. Source material: peripheral blood. The receptors stem from a woman aged 80 or older with active or convalescent COVID-19.

This rearrangement joins TRBV18 to TRBJ1-5, with D possibly matching TRBD1 (5 bases). The CDR3 spans 14 residues. The germline V and J ends were trimmed by 5 bases and 3 bases, with 11 bases remaining between them. The germline gives CDR1 KGHSH, CDR2 LQKENI. The DNA for the CDR3 is TGTGCCAGCTCATATGACAGCCTCAATCAGCCCCAGCATTTT. It specifies CASSYDSLNQPQHF.

Only a few counts were recorded for this clone. The gene calls are TRBV6-2 or TRBV6-3 and TRBJ2-5; 9 nucleotides line up with TRBD1. Trimming at V came to 5 bases and at J to 3 bases, leaving 13 bases not matched to a gene. There are 17 residues in the CDR3. Looked up from germline, CDR1 is MNHEY and CDR2 is SVGEGT. The CDR3 reads CASSRTGVILPKETQYF. CDR3 DNA: TGTGCCAGCAGTCGGACAGGGGTGATCCTTCCCAAAGAGACCCAGTACTTC.

The V and J genes are TRBV28 and TRBJ1-4; weak D call: TRBD1 (5 bases). The germline V gene has CDR1 MDHEN and CDR2 SYDVKM. The ends were cut back, 5 bases at V and 7 bases at J, with 17 bases in the middle. The CDR3 extends over 15 amino acids. CDR3 DNA sequence: TGTGCCAGCAGTCCCGAAGGCCAGGGCGTTGAAAAACTGTTTTTT. This codes for CASSPEGQGVEKLFF. Filled out from reference TRBV28 and TRBJ1-4, the complete variable domain reads DVKVTQSSRYLVKRTGEKVFLECVQDMDHENMFWYRQDPGLGLRLIYFSYDVKMKEKGDIPEGYSVSREKKERFSLILESASTNQTSMYLCASSPEGQGVEKLFFGSGTQLSVL.

The chain uses TRBV7-9 and TRBJ1-6; the match to TRBD1 covers 9 bases. The CDR3 extends over 15 amino acids. Per the germline V gene, CDR1 is SEHNR and CDR2 is FQNEAQ (reference sequence). With V trimmed by 5 bases and J by 8 bases, 7 bases remained unmatched. The CDR3 sequence: CASSPPGTGYSPLHF. The CDR3 nucleotides read TGTGCCAGCAGCCCACCCGGGACAGGGTATTCACCCCTCCACTTT.

This clone turned up a few times. The rearrangement links TRBV6-5 to TRBJ1-5, with D possibly TRBD1 on 6 matching bases. The CDR3 loop spans 14 amino acids. The V gene's germline CDR1 is MNHEY and CDR2 SVGAGI. V was clipped by 6 bases and J by 0 bases, with 9 bases between them. CDR3 protein: CASRGQNSNQPQHF. The DNA for the CDR3 is TGTGCCAGCAGAGGACAGAATAGCAATCAGCCCCAGCATTTT.

This clone occurred a few times. The chain is built from TRBV2 and TRBJ2-5; 8 bases line up with TRBD1. The CDR3 sequence is 14 residues long. The V and J ends lost 6 bases and 5 bases, in that order; junction bases with no gene match: 8. The germline CDR1 and CDR2 sequences are SNHLY and FYNNEI. CDR3 bases: TGTGCCAGCAGCAACAAGGACAGGGTCGAGACCCAGTACTTC. It translates to CASSNKDRVETQYF.

The V and J genes are TRBV3-1 (or the pseudogene TRBV3-2) and TRBJ2-7; TRBD2 might be the D (7 bases). The ends were cut back, 0 bases at V and 2 bases at J, with 23 bases in the middle. The CDR3 extends over 19 amino acids. Germline loops: CDR1 LGHDT, CDR2 YNNKEL (reference sequence). CDR3 residues: CASSQEGRGPRVLTYEQYF. The DNA for the CDR3 is TGTGCCAGCAGCCAAGAAGGGCGGGGGCCCCGCGTACTCACCTACGAGCAGTACTTC.

This rearrangement joins TRBV19 to TRBJ1-2, with no clear D. The V and J ends lost 7 bases and 4 bases respectively, with 13 bases between them. Germline V gene data show CDR1 as LNHDA and CDR2 as SQIVND (reference sequence). This CDR3 has 13 residues. The CDR3 loop reads CASIGQSFYGYTF. The CDR3 coding sequence is TGTGCCAGTATTGGGCAAAGTTTCTATGGCTACACCTTC.

This clone occurred a few times. The chain combines TRBV28 with TRBJ2-5, with 8 bases fitting TRBD1. With 5 bases clipped from V and 5 bases from J, the junction kept 7 bases outside the gene matches. The CDR3 covers 14 residues. CDR1 is MDHEN, CDR2 SYDVKM, per germline. In DNA form, the CDR3 reads TGTGCCAGCAGTCGTCGACAGGGGCCCGAGACCCAGTACTTC. Protein product: CASSRRQGPETQYF.

The V gene is TRBV9, the J gene TRBJ2-2; 9 bases align to TRBD2. Germline CDR1 and CDR2: SGDLS and YYNGEE. The CDR3 length is 16 residues. Trimming removed 3 bases from V and 2 bases from J; junction bases left unmatched: 5. The CDR3 region is CASSDLREGNTGELFF. As DNA, the CDR3 is TGTGCCAGCAGCGATTTGCGGGAGGGTAACACCGGGGAGCTGTTTTTT.

The V call is TRBV27, the J call TRBJ2-2, with 10 bases that match TRBD1. There are 19 residues in the CDR3. V gave up 5 bases and J gave up 2 bases; unmatched junction bases: 14. Germline CDR1 MNHEY, CDR2 SMNVEV (reference sequence). The CDR3 DNA sequence: TGTGCCAGCAGTGGCCGGTTCGGCGGGACAGGGGACAACACCGGGGAGCTGTTTTTT. This codes for CASSGRFGGTGDNTGELFF.

V and J are TRBV19 and TRBJ1-2, with TRBD1 as a possible D gene (5 bases). The germline V gene encodes CDR1 LNHDA and CDR2 SQIVND (reference sequence). With 0 bases removed from V and 8 bases from J, the gap between germline ends came to 10 bases. The CDR3 contains 13 residues. The CDR3 reads CASSIDRQKGYTF. The CDR3 DNA is TGTGCCAGTAGTATAGATCGACAGAAAGGCTACACCTTC.

This rearrangement joins TRBV27 to TRBJ2-7, with 13 bases aligning to TRBD2. V was clipped by 2 bases and J by 5 bases; unmatched bases: 3. The CDR3 has 15 residues. Germline CDR1 MNHEY, CDR2 SMNVEV (reference sequence). In DNA form, the CDR3 reads TGTGCCAGCAGTTTAGTCGGACTAGCGGGAGACGAGCAGTACTTC. This gives the protein CASSLVGLAGDEQYF.

The genes are TRBV4-2 and TRBJ2-3, with 7 bases fitting TRBD2. This CDR3 has 17 residues. The V segment lost 4 bases and the J segment 6 bases; nucleotides outside the gene matches: 16. Germline CDR1 and CDR2: LGHNA and YNFKEQ. Here the CDR3 reads CASSLRPVAGRADTQYF. CDR3 bases: TGTGCCAGCAGCCTCCGGCCAGTAGCGGGCCGTGCCGATACGCAGTATTTT.

The rearrangement joins TRBV18 to TRBJ1-5, with 10 bases lining up with TRBD1. The CDR3 covers 15 residues. CDR1 is KGHSH, CDR2 LQKENI, per germline. Trimming cost V 4 bases and J 3 bases; bases outside gene matches: 3. The CDR3 coding sequence is TGTGCCAGCTCACGCGGGACAGGGGACAATCAGCCCCAGCATTTT. Translating gives CASSRGTGDNQPQHF. Full variable domain (outside the CDR3, taken from reference TRBV18 and TRBJ1-5): NAGVMQNPRHLVRRRGQEARLRCSPMKGHSHVYWYRQLPEEGLKFMVYLQKENIIDESGMPKERFSAEFPKEGPSILRIQQVVRGDSAAYFCASSRGTGDNQPQHFGDGTRLSIL.

The rearrangement uses TRBV27 and TRBJ2-1, with 8 bases identical to TRBD2. CDR1 is MNHEY and CDR2 is SMNVEV in the germline V gene (reference sequence). The CDR3 totals 15 residues. Trimming cost V 6 bases and J 0 bases; bases outside gene matches: 4. CDR3 nucleotides: TGTGCCAGCAGGCGCGGGGGGAGCTCCTACAATGAGCAGTTCTTC. This sequence encodes CASRRGGSSYNEQFF.

The chain carries TRBV3-1 (or the pseudogene TRBV3-2) and TRBJ2-5, with D possibly TRBD1 on 5 matching bases. The length of the CDR3 is 12 residues. Germline V gives CDR1 LGHDT, CDR2 YNNKEL (reference sequence). Trimming pared 8 bases from V and 4 bases from J, leaving 11 bases between. The CDR3 DNA follows: TGTGCCAGCGGGGCGACATCAGAGACCCAGTACTTC. It specifies CASGATSETQYF.

This clone was counted a single time. The chain links TRBV4-1 to TRBJ2-5; maybe TRBD1 (6 bases). CDR1 MGHRA and CDR2 YSYEKL come from the germline V gene. CDR3 length equals 13 residues. Trimming cost V 4 bases and J 4 bases, with 10 bases left between them. The CDR3 bases are TGCGCCAGCAGCCGGACAGCTGGAGAGACCCAGTACTTC. It yields the protein CASSRTAGETQYF.

This clone turned up a few times. The genes are TRBV19 and TRBJ1-2; 7 nucleotides align to TRBD1. The CDR3 loop spans 15 amino acids. Germline V lookup: CDR1 LNHDA, CDR2 SQIVND (reference sequence). With 0 bases clipped from V and 6 bases from J, the junction kept 7 bases outside the gene matches. CDR3 coding DNA: TGTGCCAGTAGTATAGATTTGGGGACAGCCAATGGCTACACCTTC. It yields the protein CASSIDLGTANGYTF. Using reference TRBV19 and TRBJ1-2 for the parts outside the CDR3, the full variable domain is DGGITQSPKYLFRKEGQNVTLSCEQNLNHDAMYWYRQDPGQGLRLIYYSQIVNDFQKGDIAEGYSVSREKKESFPLTVTSAQKNPTAFYLCASSIDLGTANGYTFGSGTRLTVV.

V is TRBV5-1 and J is TRBJ2-3; TRBD2 agrees at 8 bases. Germline trimming cut 0 bases from V and 8 bases from J; bases unmatched to any gene: 11. Germline CDR1 reads SGHRS; CDR2 reads YFSETQ. This CDR3 is built from 16 residues. In nucleotides, the CDR3 is TGCGCCAGCAGCTTGGTACTAGCGGTAGGAGTTAGTACGCAGTATTTT. Protein: CASSLVLAVGVSTQYF.

The CDR3 loop is CASSQDQFGGGYGYTF. DNA for the CDR3: TGTGCCAGCAGCCAAGATCAGTTCGGCGGAGGCTATGGCTACACCTTC. This chain joins TRBV3-1 (or the pseudogene TRBV3-2) and TRBJ1-2; D not resolved. The CDR3 is made up of 16 amino acids. Trimming took off 0 bases at V and 4 bases at J, with 15 bases between the two ends. CDR1 and CDR2 from the germline V gene are LGHDT and YNNKEL (reference sequence).

The chain couples TRBV6-2 or TRBV6-3 to TRBJ1-1; D is uncertain. Trimming removed 4 bases from V and 8 bases from J, with 11 bases in between. CDR1 is MNHEY, CDR2 SVGEGT, per germline. The CDR3 is made up of 12 amino acids. This CDR3 is CASSSYPREAFF. CDR3 coding DNA: TGTGCCAGCAGTTCCTACCCACGAGAAGCTTTCTTT.

The chain carries TRBV4-3 and TRBJ2-7; possibly TRBD1 for D (6 bases). Per the germline V gene, CDR1 is LGHNA and CDR2 is YSLEER. V lost 0 bases and J 1 base, leaving 22 bases between the germline ends. The CDR3 consists of 19 residues. This CDR3 is CASSQDWGSTGSRSYEQYF. In DNA form, the CDR3 reads TGCGCCAGCAGCCAAGATTGGGGAAGCACAGGGTCGAGGTCCTACGAGCAGTACTTC.

The chain links TRBV4-3 to TRBJ1-5, with a weak D call TRBD1 (6 bases). The CDR3 runs 14 residues. Germline V gives CDR1 LGHNA, CDR2 YSLEER. V lost 0 bases, J lost 7 bases, and 10 bases lay in between. In DNA form, the CDR3 reads TGCGCCAGCAGCCAAGACAGGGGCGGGCAGCCCCAGCATTTT. Protein product: CASSQDRGGQPQHF.

The V call is TRBV7-2, the J call TRBJ2-1; 10 nucleotides agree with TRBD2. The J segment lost 5 bases and the V segment lost 10 bases, leaving 5 bases of the junction unmatched. CDR3 size: 13 residues. Germline CDR1 SGHTA, CDR2 FQGNSA. CDR3 residues: CAIRTSGHNEQFF. For the CDR3, the DNA is TGTGCCATCAGGACTAGCGGACACAATGAGCAGTTCTTC.

V is TRBV5-4 and J is TRBJ1-4, with 11 bases that match TRBD1. This CDR3 is built from 18 residues. Germline V gene data show CDR1 as SGHNT and CDR2 as YYREEE (reference sequence). V dropped 4 bases and J dropped 0; count of bases not matched to a gene: 8. CDR3 nucleotide sequence: TGTGCCAGCAGCCAGGACAGGGGGCAACATCCAACTAATGAAAAACTGTTTTTT. Amino acid sequence: CASSQDRGQHPTNEKLFF.